There are a few counts of the clone carrying this T cell receptor beta chain. Its target is not known. MiXCR was run by TCRdb on the 5' RACE reads, yielding one entry per CDR3 protein. The data hold about 350,000 distinct CDR3 sequences, with about 7.8% observed a single time. This sample is part of a study of T cells after yellow fever vaccination. Study outcomes and limitations: It was the secondary response that reached its peak faster, day 5 versus 15, but it was weaker. Across the CD4 and CD8 compartments, a small share of clonotypes was present in both. After the booster, roughly 96% of CD4 and approximately 87% of CD8 primary-response clones were re-detected.

The CDR3 spans 17 residues. Looked up from germline, CDR1 is SEHNR and CDR2 is FQNEAQ (reference sequence). After removal of 3 bases from V and 2 bases from J, the junction contained 6 bases not matched to a gene. The sample here was PBMCs, taken roughly 47 days after the first yellow fever vaccination. This sequence joins TRBV7-9 and TRBJ2-1; 11 bases map to TRBD2. The clonotype comes from a man between 18 and 35 years old who received the YFV17D yellow fever vaccine. This chain's CDR3 is CASSFLAGGRAYNEQFF. The CDR3 DNA reads TGTGCCAGCAGCTTTCTAGCGGGGGGAAGGGCCTACAATGAGCAGTTCTTC.